The 13 T cell receptor beta chains below were found in one sample sequenced in a study of PD-L1 blockade in urothelial cancer. Only in-frame clones appear in the TCRdb table, and some are missing; sequencing was by immunoSEQ multiplex PCR. The data contain about 76,000 clones, around 84% of them singletons. This material consisted of PBMCs, taken around atezolizumab (anti-PD-L1) treatment. The receptors were sampled from a man between 70 and 80 years old with urothelial cancer.

The V and J genes are TRBV28 and TRBJ2-6; 7 nucleotides match TRBD1. The length of the CDR3 is 16 residues. Looked up from germline, CDR1 is MDHEN and CDR2 is SYDVKM. V lost 8 bases to trimming and J lost 1 base; unmatched junction nucleotides: 8. The CDR3 here is CASSGTAISGANVLTF. CDR3 sequence (DNA): TGTGCCAGCTCCGGGACAGCGATTTCTGGGGCCAACGTCCTGACTTTC.

This chain joins TRBV28 and TRBJ1-2, with TRBD1 matching over 7 bases. The CDR3 is 15 residues long. V lost 2 bases to trimming and J lost 12 bases; unmatched junction nucleotides: 15. CDR1 is MDHEN and CDR2 is SYDVKM in the germline V gene. The CDR3 sequence is CASSLSISGGGANTF. The DNA of the CDR3 is TGTGCCAGCAGTTTAAGTATCTCGGGAGGGGGCGCGAACACCTTC.

This sequence joins TRBV28 and TRBJ2-4, with TRBD1 identical over 9 bases. V lost 6 bases to trimming and J lost 2 bases; unmatched junction nucleotides: 5. The CDR3 extends over 15 amino acids. Looked up from germline, CDR1 is MDHEN and CDR2 is SYDVKM. For the CDR3, the DNA is TGTGCCAGCAGCACGGGACAGGGCACCAAAAACATTCAGTACTTC. This gives the protein CASSTGQGTKNIQYF. The whole variable domain, filled in from reference TRBV28 and TRBJ2-4, reads DVKVTQSSRYLVKRTGEKVFLECVQDMDHENMFWYRQDPGLGLRLIYFSYDVKMKEKGDIPEGYSVSREKKERFSLILESASTNQTSMYLCASSTGQGTKNIQYFGAGTRLSVL.

The chain is built from TRBV19 and TRBJ1-5, with 8 bases that match TRBD1. J lost 5 bases, V lost 8 bases, and 11 bases had no gene match. The CDR3 consists of 15 residues. CDR1 LNHDA and CDR2 SQIVND come from the germline V gene (reference sequence). CDR3 coding DNA: TGTGCCAGTGGGCAGGGGGCAAACATCTATCAGCCCCAGCATTTT. This gives the protein CASGQGANIYQPQHF.

The gene calls are TRBV27 and TRBJ2-7; the D is unclear. With 9 bases removed from V and 0 bases from J, the gap between germline ends came to 12 bases. This CDR3 has 13 residues. CDR1 and CDR2 (germline): MNHEY, SMNVEV (reference sequence). CDR3 amino acids: CARMAQSSYEQYF. The CDR3 bases are TGTGCCAGGATGGCACAGAGCTCCTACGAGCAGTACTTC.

The chain recombines TRBV5-4 with TRBJ2-1; TRBD1 might be the D (5 bases). The germline V gene encodes CDR1 SGHNT and CDR2 YYREEE (reference sequence). The V gene lost 0 bases and the J gene lost 4 bases, with 14 bases spanning the gap. The CDR3 runs to 16 residues. DNA for the CDR3: TGTGCCAGCAGCTTGGCAGCCGGACACAATTACAATGAGCAGTTCTTC. Translated, it gives CASSLAAGHNYNEQFF.

This clone showed up just a few times. The chain has TRBV28 and TRBJ2-6, with D tentatively TRBD2 (5 bases). Germline V gives CDR1 MDHEN, CDR2 SYDVKM. The CDR3 has 12 residues. Trimming stripped 6 bases from V and 8 bases from J, with 8 bases between. The CDR3 here is CASRPGTNVLTF. The CDR3, as DNA: TGTGCCAGCAGACCGGGGACCAACGTCCTGACTTTC. Using reference TRBV28 and TRBJ2-6 for the parts outside the CDR3, the full variable domain is DVKVTQSSRYLVKRTGEKVFLECVQDMDHENMFWYRQDPGLGLRLIYFSYDVKMKEKGDIPEGYSVSREKKERFSLILESASTNQTSMYLCASRPGTNVLTFGAGSRLTVL.

This chain uses TRBV5-1 with TRBJ2-2; 16 bases fit TRBD2. This CDR3 spans 19 amino acids. Germline values: CDR1 SGHRS, CDR2 YFSETQ. The V segment lost 3 bases and the J segment 4 bases; nucleotides outside the gene matches: 9. CDR3 DNA: TGCGCCAGCAGCTGGCCCGGGACTAGCGGGAGGGCCGGCACCGGGGAGCTGTTTTTT. The encoded protein is CASSWPGTSGRAGTGELFF. Based on the CDR3 plus reference TRBV5-1 and TRBJ2-2, the full variable domain is KAGVTQTPRYLIKTRGQQVTLSCSPISGHRSVSWYQQTPGQGLQFLFEYFSETQRNKGNFPGRFSGRQFSNSRSEMNVSTLELGDSALYLCASSWPGTSGRAGTGELFFGEGSRLTVL.

CDR3 amino acids: CASAYERQYF. In nucleotides, the CDR3 is TGTGCCAGCGCTTACGAGCGGCAGTACTTC. The J gene is TRBJ2-7, the V gene TRBV28; D gene ambiguous. Germline CDR1 is MDHEN and CDR2 is SYDVKM. The CDR3 is made up of 10 amino acids. Trimming pared 8 bases from V and 9 bases from J, leaving 11 bases between.

The rearrangement joins TRBV6-6 to TRBJ2-1, with TRBD2 matching over 10 bases. Germline assignment: CDR1 MNHNY and CDR2 SVGAGI (reference sequence). The CDR3 extends over 15 amino acids. V dropped 5 bases and J dropped 15; count of bases not matched to a gene: 16. CDR3 nucleotides: TGTGCCAGCAGTCCCTACGGTACAGCGGGAGGGCCTTCGTTCTTC. Encoded protein: CASSPYGTAGGPSFF.

The genes are TRBV6-5 and TRBJ1-5; D may be TRBD1 (6 bases). The CDR3 extends over 14 amino acids. CDR1 and CDR2 (germline): MNHEY, SVGAGI. V was trimmed by 0 bases and J by 5 bases, leaving 8 bases between them. The CDR3, as DNA: TGTGCCAGCAGTTACTCAGGGGGAGATCAGCCCCAGCATTTT. As protein: CASSYSGGDQPQHF.

V is TRBV19 and J is TRBJ1-5, with a tentative D call TRBD1 (5 bases). The germline CDR1 and CDR2 sequences are LNHDA and SQIVND (reference sequence). The germline V and J ends were trimmed by 8 bases and 0 bases, with 14 bases remaining between them. The CDR3 is 15 amino acids. Here the CDR3 DNA reads TGTGCCAGTCAGACAGCTTCATATAGCAATCAGCCCCAGCATTTT. Its translation: CASQTASYSNQPQHF.

This clone was recorded a few times. This chain connects TRBV5-4 to TRBJ2-2, with 13 bases matching TRBD2. This CDR3 spans 18 amino acids. Germline values: CDR1 SGHNT, CDR2 YYREEE (reference sequence). With 0 bases clipped from V and 5 bases from J, the junction kept 7 bases outside the gene matches. CDR3 in amino acids: CASSLDPGLAGVTGELFF. The CDR3 DNA sequence: TGTGCCAGCAGCTTGGACCCTGGACTAGCGGGAGTTACCGGGGAGCTGTTTTTT.